This T cell receptor beta chain came from a study of T cell responses to AZD1222 COVID-19 vaccine. General study results and limits: CD4 TCRs linked to vaccination spanned spike, dominating at 160-218 and 743-854.

Turning to this clone: Its antigen remains unidentified.

Using immunoSEQ multiplex PCR, the repertoire was profiled, and TCRdb retains in-frame clones only, with some absent. The sample holds roughly 120,000 clones, about 88% seen once. V was trimmed by 6 bases and J by 3 bases, leaving 15 bases between them. Looked up from germline, CDR1 is SGHAT and CDR2 is FQNNGV. CDR3 length: 15 residues. The starting material was peripheral blood, obtained 28 days after the second AZD1222 dose. The sequence came from an adult who received the AZD1222 COVID-19 vaccine. This sequence joins TRBV11-2 and TRBJ1-5; D is ambiguous. In DNA form, the CDR3 reads TGTGCCAGCAGTTCGGGCCCCTCACACAATCAGCCCCAGCATTTT. It encodes CASSSGPSHNQPQHF.